The rows below give T cell receptor beta chains drawn from one sample of a study of glioma-infiltrating T cells after dendritic cell vaccination. Generated by immunoSEQ multiplex PCR, the TCRdb table keeps only in-frame clones and is missing some. This table holds about 95,000 clones, under 90% found once. Sequenced here: blood, sampled before dendritic cell vaccination. The receptors originated from a human donor with glioblastoma. Each CDR3 is given with its conserved first and last residue. The order of the fields is J gene, clone size, D gene, V gene, CDR3 protein, CDR3 DNA. D genes are given only for firm matches. Size is stated for part of the rows, as once, few or many counts, or as a class when the clone is expanded.

J: TRBJ2-7
size: few
D: TRBD2
V: TRBV7-2
CDR3: CASSRGLAGVAEQYF
DNA: TGTGCCAGCAGTCGAGGACTAGCGGGAGTAGCGGAGCAGTACTTC

J: TRBJ2-3
size: .
D: .
V: TRBV5-6
CDR3: CASSFMDTQYF
DNA: TGTGCCAGCAGCTTCATGGATACGCAGTATTTT

J: TRBJ2-4
size: .
D: .
V: TRBV29-1
CDR3: CSVEIQADGIQYF
DNA: TGCAGCGTTGAAATACAGGCTGACGGCATTCAGTACTTC

J: TRBJ2-7
size: .
D: .
V: TRBV20-1
CDR3: CSAHGTYEQYF
DNA: TGCAGTGCTCACGGGACCTACGAGCAGTACTTC

J: TRBJ1-4
size: .
D: .
V: TRBV10-2
CDR3: CASSVAGTSDEKLFF
DNA: TGCGCCAGCAGTGTGGCCGGGACATCCGACGAAAAACTGTTTTTT

J: TRBJ2-7
size: .
D: TRBD1
V: TRBV19
CDR3: CASTIRDRGRYEQYF
DNA: TGTGCCAGCACCATCCGGGACAGGGGCAGGTACGAGCAGTACTTC

J: TRBJ1-5
size: .
D: .
V: TRBV27
CDR3: CASSLSRGAGQPQHF
DNA: TGTGCCAGCAGTTTATCGCGGGGAGCTGGTCAGCCCCAGCATTTT

J: TRBJ1-1
size: once
D: TRBD1
V: TRBV6-5
CDR3: CASSKTGGGTEAFF
DNA: TGTGCCAGCAGTAAGACAGGGGGAGGCACTGAAGCTTTCTTT

J: TRBJ2-5
size: .
D: TRBD1
V: TRBV7-2
CDR3: CASSLGPGGWETQYF
DNA: TGTGCCAGCAGCTTAGGTCCAGGGGGCTGGGAGACCCAGTACTTC

J: TRBJ2-3
size: .
D: .
V: TRBV7-9
CDR3: CASRPNRDTQYF
DNA: TGTGCCAGCAGGCCGAACAGGGATACGCAGTATTTT

J: TRBJ2-7
size: .
D: TRBD1
V: TRBV18
CDR3: CASSPGQGSYEQYF
DNA: TGTGCCAGCTCACCGGGACAGGGGAGCTACGAGCAGTACTTC

J: TRBJ1-5
size: .
D: TRBD1
V: TRBV5-1
CDR3: CASSSTGGQPQHF
DNA: TGCGCCAGCAGCTCGACAGGGGGTCAGCCCCAGCATTTT

J: TRBJ1-2
size: once
D: .
V: TRBV7-8
CDR3: CASSPGVVSRLF
DNA: TGTGCCAGCAGCCCGGGGGTAGTCAGCAGACTTTTC

J: TRBJ1-5
size: .
D: .
V: TRBV11-2
CDR3: CASSPSGGGNQPQHF
DNA: TGTGCCAGCAGCCCATCCGGGGGAGGTAATCAGCCCCAGCATTTT

J: TRBJ1-4
size: few
D: TRBD1
V: TRBV6-4
CDR3: CASSPGTGGEKLFF
DNA: TGTGCCAGCAGTCCCGGGACAGGGGGTGAAAAACTGTTTTTT

J: TRBJ1-2
size: .
D: .
V: TRBV9
CDR3: CASRGGGNSNYGYTF
DNA: TGTGCCAGCCGAGGGGGGGGGAATTCTAACTATGGCTACACCTTC

J: TRBJ2-7
size: .
D: .
V: TRBV6-1
CDR3: CASSTGANEQYF
DNA: TGTGCCAGCAGCACGGGAGCCAACGAGCAGTACTTC

J: TRBJ2-7
size: .
D: .
V: TRBV2
CDR3: CASSGTLLGYEQYF
DNA: TGTGCCAGCAGTGGGACACTTTTAGGTTACGAGCAGTACTTC

J: TRBJ2-7
size: .
D: TRBD1
V: TRBV2
CDR3: CASSRGTGVEQYF
DNA: TGTGCCAGCAGTCGAGGGACAGGGGTCGAGCAGTACTTC

J: TRBJ1-2
size: .
D: .
V: TRBV5-1
CDR3: CASSPGGPYGYTF
DNA: TGCGCCAGCAGCCCGGGGGGGCCCTATGGCTACACCTTC

J: TRBJ1-6
size: .
D: .
V: TRBV4-1
CDR3: CASSQDPGGVTPLHF
DNA: TGCGCCAGCAGCCAAGATCCCGGGGGGGTGACACCCCTCCACTTT

J: TRBJ1-1
size: .
D: .
V: TRBV11-1
CDR3: CASSLEAGRANTEAFF
DNA: TGTGCCAGCAGCTTAGAGGCAGGGAGGGCGAACACTGAAGCTTTCTTT

J: TRBJ2-7
size: .
D: TRBD1
V: TRBV4-1
CDR3: CASSLTGQGYYEQYF
DNA: TGCGCCAGCAGCTTGACGGGACAGGGGTACTACGAGCAGTACTTC

J: TRBJ1-2
size: .
D: .
V: TRBV6-1
CDR3: CASSVQKSGLDYGYTF
DNA: TGTGCCAGCAGTGTGCAAAAGAGTGGACTGGACTATGGCTACACCTTC

J: TRBJ2-7
size: once
D: TRBD2
V: TRBV6-5
CDR3: CASSGIAGSYEQYF
DNA: TGTGCCAGCAGTGGAATAGCGGGGAGCTACGAGCAGTACTTC

J: TRBJ1-6
size: .
D: TRBD1
V: TRBV5-8
CDR3: CASSPRGGAYNSPLHF
DNA: TGTGCCAGCAGCCCCCGAGGGGGCGCCTATAATTCACCCCTCCACTTT

J: TRBJ1-5
size: .
D: .
V: TRBV6-1
CDR3: CASSQGGLVNQPQHF
DNA: TGTGCCAGCAGTCAAGGGGGGCTGGTAAATCAGCCCCAGCATTTT

J: TRBJ1-3
size: .
D: .
V: TRBV18
CDR3: CASSPRQGHGNTIYF
DNA: TGTGCCAGCTCACCACGGCAGGGCCACGGAAACACCATATATTTT

J: TRBJ2-7
size: few
D: .
V: TRBV6-5
CDR3: CASSQGLSYEQYF
DNA: TGTGCCAGCAGTCAGGGGCTATCCTACGAGCAGTACTTC

J: TRBJ2-1
size: .
D: .
V: TRBV27
CDR3: CASSVDSGVGGGNEQFF
DNA: TGTGCCAGCAGTGTGGACAGTGGGGTAGGGGGGGGCAATGAGCAGTTCTTC

J: TRBJ1-6
size: .
D: TRBD1
V: TRBV2
CDR3: CASMVEGAYRNSPLHF
DNA: TGTGCCAGCATGGTAGAGGGGGCTTATCGTAATTCACCCCTCCACTTT

J: TRBJ2-3
size: .
D: .
V: TRBV6-1
CDR3: CASSELSGAITDTQYF
DNA: TGTGCCAGCAGTGAATTGTCTGGGGCAATCACAGATACGCAGTATTTT

J: TRBJ1-1
size: .
D: .
V: TRBV5-1
CDR3: CASGWGDTEAFF
DNA: TGCGCCAGCGGCTGGGGGGACACTGAAGCTTTCTTT

J: TRBJ2-1
size: .
D: TRBD2
V: TRBV7-6
CDR3: CASSLPRGETYNEQFF
DNA: TGTGCCAGCAGCTTACCACGGGGGGAGACATACAATGAGCAGTTCTTC

J: TRBJ2-5
size: .
D: TRBD1
V: TRBV5-1
CDR3: CASSSGTGGQETQYF
DNA: TGCGCCAGCAGCTCCGGGACAGGGGGCCAAGAGACCCAGTACTTC

J: TRBJ1-5
size: .
D: .
V: TRBV30
CDR3: CAWSLEGGQPQHF
DNA: TGTGCCTGGAGTTTAGAGGGAGGTCAGCCCCAGCATTTT

J: TRBJ1-1
size: .
D: .
V: TRBV5-4
CDR3: CASSSQAEAFF
DNA: TGTGCCAGCAGCTCCCAGGCTGAAGCTTTCTTT

J: TRBJ1-1
size: .
D: TRBD1
V: TRBV12-5
CDR3: CASGPDRVAFF
DNA: TGTGCTAGTGGCCCCGACAGGGTTGCTTTCTTT

J: TRBJ2-5
size: .
D: TRBD1
V: TRBV10-3
CDR3: CAIRPGTGEETQYF
DNA: TGTGCCATCAGGCCGGGGACAGGGGAAGAGACCCAGTACTTC

J: TRBJ2-6
size: .
D: .
V: TRBV29-1
CDR3: CSVGVRGANVLTF
DNA: TGCAGCGTTGGAGTGCGTGGGGCCAACGTCCTGACTTTC

J: TRBJ2-7
size: .
D: .
V: TRBV4-1
CDR3: CASSPTADSTYEQYF
DNA: TGCGCCAGCAGCCCCACCGCGGATTCTACCTACGAGCAGTACTTC

J: TRBJ1-1
size: .
D: TRBD1
V: TRBV7-9
CDR3: CASSSRQGMNTEAFF
DNA: TGTGCCAGCAGCTCGCGACAGGGAATGAACACTGAAGCTTTCTTT

J: TRBJ2-5
size: .
D: .
V: TRBV7-7
CDR3: CASSLGSRETQYF
DNA: TGTGCCAGCAGCTTAGGTAGTAGAGAGACCCAGTACTTC

J: TRBJ2-1
size: once
D: TRBD1
V: TRBV19
CDR3: CASVQGTSYYNEQFF
DNA: TGTGCCAGTGTACAGGGGACATCTTACTACAATGAGCAGTTCTTC

J: TRBJ1-2
size: .
D: .
V: TRBV19
CDR3: CASSPWDMRKNGYTF
DNA: TGTGCCAGTAGTCCGTGGGACATGAGGAAAAATGGCTACACCTTC

J: TRBJ2-3
size: .
D: TRBD2
V: TRBV25-1
CDR3: CASSALSGGSTDTQYF
DNA: TGTGCCAGCAGTGCCCTTAGCGGGGGTAGCACAGATACGCAGTATTTT

J: TRBJ2-3
size: .
D: TRBD2
V: TRBV7-8
CDR3: CASSRGGVRTDTQYF
DNA: TGTGCCAGCAGCCGGGGAGGGGTTAGGACAGATACGCAGTATTTT

J: TRBJ2-1
size: .
D: TRBD2
V: TRBV19
CDR3: CASSISGRLDEQFF
DNA: TGTGCCAGTAGTATTAGCGGGAGATTGGATGAGCAGTTCTTC

J: TRBJ2-1
size: .
D: .
V: TRBV11-1
CDR3: CASSFLFRGAGYNEQFF
DNA: TGTGCCAGCAGCTTTCTATTTCGGGGGGCAGGGTACAATGAGCAGTTCTTC

J: TRBJ2-3
size: .
D: TRBD1
V: TRBV5-1
CDR3: CASSLAGQGKSDTQYF
DNA: TGCGCCAGCAGCTTGGCGGGACAGGGAAAGTCCGATACGCAGTATTTT